This T cell receptor (beta chain) was recorded in a study of cytomegalovirus exposure and HLA in healthy donors. Study-wide background: Of the donors genotyped, about 410 in all, about 80% fell in the Caucasian-associated ancestry cluster. Study observations and caveats: The authors assumed roughly uniform sequencing depth across donors for presence/absence analyses. In a later analysis, at a false discovery rate of 0.05, roughly 16,000 TCR beta sequences matched HLA alleles. In vitro checks showed that a few CMV-associated chains really do target CMV antigens.

As for this clone: Its specificity is unknown.

The germline V gene has CDR1 MDHEN and CDR2 SYDVKM. V gave up 6 bases and J gave up 3 bases; unmatched junction bases: 11. The CDR3 loop spans 17 amino acids. The PCR employed 60 Vbeta primers together with 13 Jbeta primers. Here immunoSEQ multiplex PCR was the method, and the copy in TCRdb shows in-frame clones only, minus some. The listing records fewer than 110,000 clones. The TCR originated in a man aged 35 to 55 in good health and CMV-seronegative. The rearrangement links TRBV28 to TRBJ2-3, with 11 bases fitting TRBD2. The sequenced sample consisted of PBMCs. The CDR3 region has the DNA TGTGCCAGCAGGGGTAGCGGGAGGGCTCTTTGGACAGATACGCAGTATTTT. This codes for CASRGSGRALWTDTQYF.